One and the same sample provided the 17 T cell receptor beta chains below, sequenced in a study of beta chain features in type 1 diabetes. Investigators reverse transcribed all isolated RNA, so they sequenced expressed TCRB transcripts. TCRdb keeps only in-frame clones here, not all; method: immunoSEQ multiplex PCR. The sample lists about 320,000 clones, 14% occurring once. The sequenced sample was central memory CD4+ T cells from blood. The receptors were sampled from a man aged 25-45 years in good health.

This chain uses TRBV10-3 with TRBJ2-7; 10 nucleotides match TRBD2. This CDR3 has 14 amino acids. Per the germline V gene, CDR1 is ENHRY and CDR2 is SYGVKD. The V gene end was trimmed by 10 bases and the J gene end by 6 bases; junction bases not matched to a gene: 12. The CDR3 is CASLAGERLSEQYV. The DNA for the CDR3 is TGTGCCAGCCTAGCGGGAGAACGTCTGTCCGAGCAGTACGTC.

The chain links TRBV7-2 to TRBJ2-7, with a tentative D call TRBD2 (7 bases). There are 12 residues in the CDR3. The V end lost 5 bases, the J end lost 4 bases, and 9 bases lay between the germline ends. Germline-derived CDR1 and CDR2 are SGHTA and FQGNSA. The CDR3 spells CASSKGGYEQYF. Here the CDR3 DNA reads TGTGCCAGCAGCAAGGGGGGGTACGAGCAGTACTTC.

The sample holds a few counts of this clone. The V and J genes are TRBV6-6 and TRBJ1-1; no clear D. This CDR3 spans 15 amino acids. CDR1 is MNHNY and CDR2 is SVGAGI in the germline V gene (reference sequence). Trimming left V 0 bases short and J 2 bases short, with 10 bases between. The CDR3: CASSYSTAFNTEAFF. In DNA form, the CDR3 reads TGTGCCAGCAGTTACTCGACGGCCTTTAACACTGAAGCTTTCTTT.

In this sample, this clone turned up a few times. The J gene is TRBJ2-1, the V gene TRBV7-8; the D is unclear. The V end lost 5 bases, the J end lost 7 bases, and 9 bases lay between the germline ends. The germline gives CDR1 SGHVS, CDR2 FQNEAQ. The CDR3 totals 12 residues. Here the CDR3 reads CASSPGRNEQFF. Here the CDR3 DNA reads TGTGCCAGCAGCCCGGGTCGAAATGAGCAGTTCTTC.

The chain links TRBV20-1 to TRBJ2-5; D is unresolved. Trimming cost V 5 bases and J 11 bases, with 15 bases left between them. This CDR3 is 11 amino acids long. The germline gives CDR1 DFQATT, CDR2 SNEGSKA (reference sequence). The CDR3, as DNA: TGCAGTGCTGTAGAGAGGAAAGAGCAGTACTTC. Its translation is CSAVERKEQYF.

The V call is TRBV5-1, the J call TRBJ2-7, with TRBD2 as a possible D gene (5 bases). V lost 4 bases and J lost 0, with 11 bases in between. The CDR3 runs 14 residues. CDR1 and CDR2 from the germline V gene are SGHRS and YFSETQ. CDR3 residues: CASSVSGTSYEQYF. As DNA, the CDR3 is TGCGCCAGCAGCGTCAGCGGTACCTCCTACGAGCAGTACTTC.

This clone was seen repeatedly, ten times or more. The chain links TRBV6-5 to TRBJ2-7; D is uncertain. The CDR3 extends over 15 amino acids. CDR1 is MNHEY, CDR2 SVGAGI, per germline. V lost 1 base to trimming and J lost 2 bases, with 12 bases between them. This chain's CDR3 is CASSYCQALPYEQYV. CDR3 DNA sequence: TGTGCCAGCAGTTACTGCCAAGCCCTACCCTACGAGCAGTACGTC.

This clone was seen a handful of times. This chain links TRBV7-2 with TRBJ2-1; D is possibly TRBD1 (6 bases). Germline V lookup: CDR1 SGHTA, CDR2 FQGNSA. This CDR3 region has 15 residues. The V end lost 2 bases, the J end lost 1 base, and 9 bases lay between the germline ends. The CDR3 sequence: CASSLSGVSYNEQFF. CDR3 DNA: TGTGCCAGCAGCTTATCAGGGGTGTCCTACAATGAGCAGTTCTTC.

This clone was observed a handful of times. The chain is built from TRBV5-4 and TRBJ1-2, with D hard to call. Trimming shortened V by 0 bases and J by 7 bases, and 16 bases separated the two germline ends. The CDR3 spans 15 residues. Per the germline V gene, CDR1 is SGHNT and CDR2 is YYREEE (reference sequence). The CDR3 loop is CASSLEGAIGGGYTF. The CDR3 coding sequence is TGTGCCAGCAGCTTGGAGGGCGCCATCGGTGGTGGCTACACCTTC.

CDR3 sequence: CASSQDHGVPTTDYGYTF. The CDR3 coding sequence is TGCGCCAGCAGCCAAGATCATGGTGTACCCACCACTGACTATGGCTACACCTTC. The rearrangement uses TRBV4-3 and TRBJ1-2; D call uncertain. V lost 0 bases and J 3 bases, leaving 20 bases between the germline ends. The germline CDR1 and CDR2 sequences are LGHNA and YSLEER. The CDR3 sequence is 18 residues long.

A few counts support this clone. This rearrangement joins TRBV18 to TRBJ2-1; D unclear. The CDR3 consists of 15 residues. The germline gives CDR1 KGHSH, CDR2 LQKENI. The V end lost 3 bases, the J end lost 3 bases, and 12 bases lay between the germline ends. The CDR3 is CASSPPGYNYNEQFF. As DNA, the CDR3 is TGTGCCAGCTCACCCCCGGGTTACAACTACAATGAGCAGTTCTTC. The full variable domain, with the rest looked up from reference TRBV18 and TRBJ2-1, is NAGVMQNPRHLVRRRGQEARLRCSPMKGHSHVYWYRQLPEEGLKFMVYLQKENIIDESGMPKERFSAEFPKEGPSILRIQQVVRGDSAAYFCASSPPGYNYNEQFFGPGTRLTVL.

V usage is TRBV5-6 and J usage is TRBJ2-5; D is uncertain. CDR1 and CDR2 from the germline V gene are SGHDT and YYEEEE. V gave up 4 bases and J gave up 5 bases, with 18 bases separating them. This CDR3 is 15 amino acids long. The CDR3 reads CASSPGSKYWETQYF. For the CDR3, the DNA is TGTGCCAGCAGCCCGGGTTCCAAGTACTGGGAGACCCAGTACTTC.

The rearrangement uses TRBV30 and TRBJ1-5; 7 bases agree with TRBD1. Germline V gene lookup returns CDR1 GTSNPN and CDR2 SVGIG (reference sequence). After removal of 4 bases from V and 2 bases from J, the junction contained 5 bases not matched to a gene. The CDR3 extends over 14 amino acids. The CDR3: CAWNVGTGNQPQHF. CDR3 bases: TGTGCCTGGAACGTAGGGACAGGCAATCAGCCCCAGCATTTT.

V is TRBV6-5 and J is TRBJ2-3, with TRBD2 matching over 10 bases. Germline CDR1 MNHEY, CDR2 SVGAGI. This CDR3 spans 14 amino acids. V shed 8 bases, J shed 5 bases, and the junction held 7 bases outside the gene matches. For the CDR3, the DNA is TGTGCCAGCGCTGAGCGGGGGGGGAGAGATACGCAGTATTTT. The encoded protein is CASAERGGRDTQYF.

This chain uses TRBV5-6 with TRBJ2-5, with TRBD1 matching 8 bases. Matching the DNA end better, TRBJ2-7 makes the J call doubtful. The germline V gene encodes CDR1 SGHDT and CDR2 YYEEEE. The CDR3 is 15 residues long. CDR3 DNA sequence: TGTGCCAGCATTACCACAGGGACAGGTCCCTACGAGCAGTACTTC. It translates to CASITTGTGPYEQYF.

This clone was detected only a few times. The chain links TRBV6-5 to TRBJ1-2, with D perhaps matching TRBD1 (6 bases). Germline V CDR1 and CDR2: MNHEY, SVGAGI. V lost 8 bases to trimming and J lost 5 bases, with 15 bases between them. The CDR3 is 13 residues long. Written as DNA, the CDR3 is TGTGCCAGCGGGGACACGGAATTTTATGGCTACACCTTC. Amino acid sequence: CASGDTEFYGYTF.

V gene TRBV19 combines with J gene TRBJ1-1, with D hard to call. CDR1 is LNHDA and CDR2 is SQIVND in the germline V gene (reference sequence). Trimming left V 5 bases short and J 3 bases short, with 16 bases between. CDR3 length: 15 amino acids. In nucleotides, the CDR3 is TGTGCCAGTAGTGCGAGATCCCTTGGGGACACTGAAGCTTTCTTT. Amino acids: CASSARSLGDTEAFF.